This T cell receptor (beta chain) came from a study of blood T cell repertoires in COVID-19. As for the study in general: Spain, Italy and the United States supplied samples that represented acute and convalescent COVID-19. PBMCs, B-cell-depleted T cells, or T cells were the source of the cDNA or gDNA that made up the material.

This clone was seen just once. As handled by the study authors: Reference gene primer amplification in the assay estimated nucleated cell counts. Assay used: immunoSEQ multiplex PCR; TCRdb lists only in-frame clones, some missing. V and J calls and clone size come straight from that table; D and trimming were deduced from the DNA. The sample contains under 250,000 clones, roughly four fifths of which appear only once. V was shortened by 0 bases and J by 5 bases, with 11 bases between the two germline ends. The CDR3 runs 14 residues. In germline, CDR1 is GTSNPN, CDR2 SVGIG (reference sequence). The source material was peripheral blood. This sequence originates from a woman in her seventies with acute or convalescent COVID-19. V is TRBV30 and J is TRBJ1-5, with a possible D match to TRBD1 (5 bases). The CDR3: CAWSVGGRYQPQHF. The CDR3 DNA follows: TGTGCCTGGAGTGTGGGGGGTAGGTATCAGCCCCAGCATTTT.